This note documents a single TCR beta chain sequence. The data are from a study of blood T cell repertoires in COVID-19. The method was immunoSEQ multiplex PCR; TCRdb's version includes in-frame clones alone and lacks a portion of them. The sample contains a few hundred thousand clones, around 80% of which appear only once. V dropped 3 bases and J dropped 2; count of bases not matched to a gene: 6. The germline V gene has CDR1 SGHTA and CDR2 FQGNSA. CDR3 size: 15 residues. The rearrangement uses TRBV7-2 and TRBJ2-7, with TRBD2 identical over 8 bases. The specimen was peripheral blood. This sequence was found in a man aged 45-60 years with active or convalescent COVID-19. For the CDR3, the DNA is TGTGCCAGCAGCTTGATAGCGGGAACAGCCTACGAGCAGTACTTC. Residues: CASSLIAGTAYEQYF. The entire variable domain, with the rest obtained from reference TRBV7-2 and TRBJ2-7, is as follows: GAGVSQSPSNKVTEKGKDVELRCDPISGHTALYWYRQSLGQGLEFLIYFQGNSAPDKSGLPSDRFSAERTGGSVSTLTIQRTQQEDSAVYLCASSLIAGTAYEQYFGPGTRLTVT.